Listed below are T cell receptor beta chains from one sample, sequenced in a study of T cell responses to AZD1222 COVID-19 vaccine. Assay: immunoSEQ multiplex PCR; the TCRdb copy retains only in-frame clones and omits some. This sample has approximately 100,000 clones; around 83% occur once, and the top ten carry under 1.5%. This specimen consisted of peripheral blood, obtained on day 0 of AZD1222 vaccination. The source is an adult in good health. Both conserved end residues are part of each CDR3. Each record gives: CDR3 protein, CDR3 DNA, clone size, D gene, V gene, J gene. A D gene is named only where the DNA matches it firmly. The size field is filled for only some rows; it gives once, few, many or a size class.

CASRPSSGSYEQYF	TGTGCCAGCAGACCCTCTAGCGGCTCCTACGAGCAGTACTTC	-	TRBD2	TRBV6-5	TRBJ2-7
CASSPSGQNNEQFF	TGTGCCAGCAGTCCGTCGGGACAGAACAATGAGCAGTTCTTC	-	TRBD1	TRBV27	TRBJ2-1
CASKDTSSYEQYF	TGTGCCAGCAAGGACACAAGCTCCTACGAGCAGTACTTC	once	-	TRBV28	TRBJ2-7
CASSLALGRQRETPQYF	TGTGCCAGCAGCTTAGCGCTTGGCAGGCAGAGGGAAACGCCCCAGTACTTC	-	-	TRBV7-2	TRBJ2-5
CASRKRVEQETQYF	TGTGCCAGCAGAAAAAGGGTTGAGCAAGAGACCCAGTACTTC	-	-	TRBV7-2	TRBJ2-5
CASSLKLAFTDTQYF	TGTGCCAGCAGTTTAAAACTAGCGTTCACAGATACGCAGTATTTT	-	TRBD2	TRBV28	TRBJ2-3
CASSPTDYEQYF	TGTGCCAGCAGCCCCACAGATTACGAGCAGTACTTC	few	-	TRBV11-2	TRBJ2-7
CASSQTSGNTDTQYF	TGTGCCAGCAGCCAAACTAGCGGGAACACAGATACGCAGTATTTT	-	TRBD2	TRBV3-1/TRBV3-2	TRBJ2-3
CASSEQGFSGNTIYF	TGTGCCAGCAGTGAACAGGGCTTCTCTGGAAACACCATATATTTT	once	-	TRBV2	TRBJ1-3
CASLGTTNEKLFF	TGTGCCAGCTTAGGGACAACTAATGAAAAACTGTTTTTT	-	-	TRBV2	TRBJ1-4
CASSSRGPNEKLFF	TGTGCCAGCAGTTCTCGAGGACCTAATGAAAAACTGTTTTTT	-	-	TRBV28	TRBJ1-4
CASSLILAGQETQYF	TGCGCCAGCAGCTTGATACTAGCGGGACAAGAGACCCAGTACTTC	-	TRBD2	TRBV5-1	TRBJ2-5
CASSLSTGLNTEAFF	TGTGCCAGCAGTTTATCGACAGGGCTGAACACTGAAGCTTTCTTT	-	TRBD1	TRBV28	TRBJ1-1
CASRWDRWDRNTGELFF	TGTGCCAGCAGGTGGGACCGCTGGGACCGGAACACCGGGGAGCTGTTTTTT	-	-	TRBV11-2	TRBJ2-2
CAISSTGGTYEQYF	TGTGCCATCAGTTCAACAGGGGGGACCTACGAGCAGTACTTC	-	TRBD1	TRBV10-3	TRBJ2-7
CASSQSPLGSYEQYF	TGCGCCAGCAGCCAATCCCCTTTAGGCTCCTACGAGCAGTACTTC	-	-	TRBV4-3	TRBJ2-7
CASSLGRSYGYTF	TGTGCCAGCAGTTTGGGCAGATCCTATGGCTACACCTTC	-	-	TRBV27	TRBJ1-2
CASSPAVDNSPLHF	TGTGCCAGCAGCCCCGCCGTGGATAATTCACCCCTCCACTTT	-	-	TRBV7-9	TRBJ1-6
CASSERQGRYSNQPQHF	TGTGCCAGCAGTGAAAGGCAGGGAAGGTATAGCAATCAGCCCCAGCATTTT	-	-	TRBV6-1	TRBJ1-5
CASTEGASGYPGYTF	TGTGCCAGCACCGAGGGGGCGTCGGGGTACCCTGGCTACACCTTC	few	TRBD1	TRBV28	TRBJ1-2
CASSFTSYDSNQPQHF	TGTGCCAGCAGTTTTACGAGTTACGATAGCAATCAGCCCCAGCATTTT	-	-	TRBV27	TRBJ1-5
CASSFITDNGYTF	TGTGCCAGCAGCTTTATTACAGACAATGGCTACACCTTC	-	-	TRBV11-2	TRBJ1-2